Below, one T cell receptor beta chain is given with its context. Original analysis: Researchers report that nucleated cell counts were estimated from reference gene primer amplification. Profiled with immunoSEQ multiplex PCR; TCRdb holds only in-frame clones, not every one. The V and J calls and clone size are taken from that table; D and trimming were inferred from the DNA. This table holds 130,000 to 150,000 clones, 65% to 90% found once. This specimen comes from a study of blood T cell repertoires in COVID-19. Study information: Both acute and convalescent COVID-19 samples were obtained from the United States, Italy and Spain. PBMCs, B-cell-depleted T cells, or T cells provided the cDNA or gDNA that made up the material.

The CDR3 is made up of 15 amino acids. Germline V lookup: CDR1 SEHNR, CDR2 FQNEAQ (reference sequence). V shed 11 bases and J 7 bases; nucleotides not matched to a gene: 10. The V and J genes are TRBV7-9 and TRBJ2-3, with TRBD2 identical over 15 bases. Sequences were obtained from peripheral blood. The source of this sequence is a man aged 55 to 70 with active or convalescent COVID-19. CDR3 sequence: CAGGLAGGVSNTQYF. CDR3 in DNA: TGTGCCGGGGGACTAGCGGGAGGTGTGTCGAATACGCAGTATTTT.